The 32 T cell receptor beta chains reported below all come from one sample, sequenced in a study of T cell repertoires in cytomegalovirus infection. MiXCR was run by TCRdb on the reads, yielding one entry per CDR3 protein. The table has about 740,000 distinct CDR3 sequences, 35% to 40% seen once; the top ten hold about 2.8%. Sequenced input: PBMCs. Receptors were obtained from a human donor in good health (CMV status not recorded). Some clones in this sample may be carry-over from other donors' samples.

This chain connects TRBV6-2 or TRBV6-3 to TRBJ2-1, with D maybe TRBD1 (6 bases). The CDR3 loop spans 12 amino acids. V gave up 7 bases and J gave up 7 bases, with 11 bases separating them. The germline V gene has CDR1 MNHEY and CDR2 SVGEGT. Written as DNA, the CDR3 is TGTGCCAGCAACCCTGACAGGAATGAGCAGTTCTTC. Translating it yields CASNPDRNEQFF.

This clonotype was found once. This chain uses TRBV7-8 with TRBJ2-1; 8 nucleotides line up with TRBD2. This CDR3 contains 15 residues. J lost 9 bases, V lost 5 bases, and 12 bases had no gene match. Germline CDR1 reads SGHVS; CDR2 reads FQNEAQ. CDR3 amino acids: CASSLGLVPRGEQFF. The CDR3 DNA is TGTGCCAGCAGCCTGGGACTAGTCCCTCGGGGTGAGCAGTTCTTC.

The chain employs TRBV5-4 and TRBJ2-2, with D possibly called TRBD1 or TRBD2 (5 bases each). Per the germline V gene, CDR1 is SGHNT and CDR2 is YYREEE (reference sequence). CDR3 size: 16 residues. V gave up 4 bases and J gave up 4 bases, with 17 bases separating them. CDR3 amino acids: CASSRGTHVGTGELFF. The CDR3, as DNA: TGTGCCAGCAGCCGTGGGACCCACGTGGGCACCGGGGAGCTGTTTTTT.

This clonotype was found many times. V is TRBV28 and J is TRBJ1-6, with D possibly TRBD1 on 6 matching bases. The germline gives CDR1 MDHEN, CDR2 SYDVKM. V shed 6 bases and J shed 8 bases, with 17 bases lying between them. The CDR3 sequence is 15 residues long. The CDR3 reads CASRKTGSVDSPLHF. CDR3 coding DNA: TGTGCCAGCAGGAAAACAGGGTCTGTAGATTCACCCCTCCACTTT.

This clonotype was observed a handful of times. The chain uses TRBV10-3 and TRBJ2-7; 8 positions match TRBD1. The CDR3 consists of 18 residues. Trimming cost V 2 bases and J 0 bases; bases outside gene matches: 12. CDR1 is ENHRY, CDR2 SYGVKD, per germline. This CDR3 is CAISEGTGSRPVSYEQYF. The CDR3 nucleotides are TGTGCCATCAGTGAGGGGACAGGATCGCGACCTGTCTCCTACGAGCAGTACTTC.

The table lists this clonotype with a few counts. The chain has TRBV5-1 and TRBJ1-6, with 9 bases that match TRBD1. Unmatched junction bases numbered 5, after V lost 0 bases and J lost 10 bases. Per germline, CDR1 SGHRS and CDR2 YFSETQ. The CDR3 is 15 amino acids. CDR3 amino acids: CASSLGGQGRSPLHF. CDR3 DNA sequence: TGCGCCAGCAGCTTGGGGGGACAGGGTCGGTCACCCCTCCACTTT.

V is TRBV7-8 and J is TRBJ2-3, with TRBD2 as a possible D gene (5 bases). Trimming removed 3 bases from V and 8 bases from J, with 12 bases in between. Looked up from germline, CDR1 is SGHVS and CDR2 is FQNEAQ. CDR3 length: 13 residues. CDR3 coding DNA: TGTGCCAGCAGCTTCGAGGGTTTCGGTACGCAGTATTTT. This codes for CASSFEGFGTQYF. Full variable domain (rest looked up from reference TRBV7-8 and TRBJ2-3): GAGVSQSPRYKVAKRGQDVALRCDPISGHVSLFWYQQALGQGPEFLTYFQNEAQLDKSGLPSDRFFAERPEGSVSTLKIQRTQQEDSAVYLCASSFEGFGTQYFGPGTRLTVL.

This clonotype came up a few times. The rearrangement uses TRBV20-1 and TRBJ1-1; 7 bases fit TRBD1. V lost 0 bases, J lost 0 bases, and 7 bases stayed unmatched. Per the germline V gene, CDR1 is DFQATT and CDR2 is SNEGSKA (reference sequence). This CDR3 region has 16 residues. The CDR3 loop reads CSARDLQGQLNTEAFF. The CDR3 DNA reads TGCAGTGCTAGAGATCTTCAGGGACAGTTGAACACTGAAGCTTTCTTT.

This clonotype showed up just a few times. The gene calls are TRBV19 and TRBJ1-1; D gene uncertain. The germline V gene encodes CDR1 LNHDA and CDR2 SQIVND (reference sequence). CDR3 length: 15 residues. V dropped 3 bases and J dropped 1 base, with 12 bases sitting between them. This chain's CDR3 is CASSIRALRNTEAFF. The CDR3 region has the DNA TGTGCCAGTAGTATTCGCGCACTAAGGAACACTGAAGCTTTCTTT.

The V gene is TRBV7-6, the J gene TRBJ2-3; 8 positions match TRBD1. V gave up 5 bases and J gave up 3 bases; unmatched junction bases: 7. CDR3 size: 15 residues. The germline V gene has CDR1 SGHVS and CDR2 FNYEAQ. In DNA, the CDR3 is TGTGCCAGCAGCCCCGAGTACAGGGGGACAGATACGCAGTATTTT. Protein product: CASSPEYRGTDTQYF.

CDR3: CASRPLWGQVYYGYTF. For the CDR3, the DNA is TGTGCCAGCAGACCACTGTGGGGACAGGTCTACTATGGCTACACCTTC. This chain uses TRBV27 with TRBJ1-2; 8 bases line up with TRBD1. The CDR3 has 16 amino acids. Trimming at V came to 6 bases and at J to 3 bases, leaving 12 bases not matched to a gene. Germline loops: CDR1 MNHEY, CDR2 SMNVEV (reference sequence).

This chain joins TRBV19 and TRBJ1-2; D uncertain. Deletions cut 3 bases from V and 5 bases from J, with 7 bases between. Per the germline V gene, CDR1 is LNHDA and CDR2 is SQIVND (reference sequence). CDR3 length: 12 residues. The CDR3 loop reads CASSMALYGYTF. The CDR3, as DNA: TGTGCCAGTAGTATGGCGCTTTATGGCTACACCTTC.

This rearrangement joins TRBV4-1 to TRBJ2-2; no reliable D call. Germline loops: CDR1 MGHRA, CDR2 YSYEKL. The CDR3 covers 16 residues. Trimming left V 3 bases short and J 1 base short, with 12 bases between. As DNA, the CDR3 is TGCGCCAGCAGCCAGCCTCTAGGGAAGAACACCGGGGAGCTGTTTTTT. It specifies CASSQPLGKNTGELFF.

Ten or more counts support this clonotype. This chain connects TRBV7-8 to TRBJ1-5, with 9 nucleotides matching TRBD1. J lost 3 bases, V lost 1 base, and 1 base had no gene match. This CDR3 comprises 15 residues. The germline CDR1 and CDR2 sequences are SGHVS and FQNEAQ. The CDR3 DNA follows: TGTGCCAGCAGCTTAGACAGGGGGCCCAATCAGCCCCAGCATTTT. Amino acids: CASSLDRGPNQPQHF.

This clonotype appeared a few times. V gene TRBV6-1 combines with J gene TRBJ1-2, with 9 nucleotides matching TRBD1. Germline lookup yields CDR1 MNHNS and CDR2 SASEGT. After removal of 2 bases from V and 2 bases from J, the junction contained 21 bases not matched to a gene. This CDR3 region has 21 residues. CDR3 DNA: TGTGCCAGCAGTGAACGAGAAACAAGGACAGGGGCCGCCCAACGCAACTATGGCTACACCTTC. Residues: CASSERETRTGAAQRNYGYTF.

Many counts were recorded for this clonotype. The V call is TRBV7-2, the J call TRBJ2-1; a possible D gene is TRBD2 (5 bases). Between the trimmed V and J ends, which lost 3 bases and 4 bases, there was a span of 10 bases. The CDR3 is made up of 14 amino acids. CDR1 SGHTA and CDR2 FQGNSA come from the germline V gene. In DNA, the CDR3 is TGTGCCAGCAGCTTTGAGCGGCTATACAATGAGCAGTTCTTC. This translates into CASSFERLYNEQFF. The full variable domain, its missing parts supplied by reference TRBV7-2 and TRBJ2-1, is GAGVSQSPSNKVTEKGKDVELRCDPISGHTALYWYRQSLGQGLEFLIYFQGNSAPDKSGLPSDRFSAERTGGSVSTLTIQRTQQEDSAVYLCASSFERLYNEQFFGPGTRLTVL.

This clonotype was seen a few times. The chain uses TRBV27 and TRBJ1-1; D is ambiguous. The germline V and J ends were trimmed by 4 bases and 5 bases, with 11 bases remaining between them. CDR3 size: 13 residues. CDR1 MNHEY and CDR2 SMNVEV come from the germline V gene (reference sequence). The CDR3 DNA reads as TGTGCCAGCAGTTATGGACGCCCGACTGAAGCTTTCTTT. Protein product: CASSYGRPTEAFF.

Ten or more counts support this clonotype. The rearrangement uses TRBV7-2 and TRBJ1-1; tentative D call: TRBD1 (5 bases). CDR1 is SGHTA and CDR2 is FQGNSA in the germline V gene. V lost 2 bases, J lost 4 bases, and 8 bases lay in between. The CDR3 consists of 13 residues. The CDR3 sequence is CASSLIGGTEAFF. CDR3 coding DNA: TGTGCCAGCAGCTTAATTGGGGGCACTGAAGCTTTCTTT.

This clonotype was detected only a few times. The chain carries TRBV11-1 and TRBJ2-7; D ambiguous. Germline-derived CDR1 and CDR2 are SGHAT and FQDESV (reference sequence). The V and J ends lost 3 bases and 2 bases respectively, with 14 bases between them. The CDR3 is 15 residues long. CDR3 DNA: TGTGCCAGCAGCTTTATTGGAGATACGGCCTACGAGCAGTACTTC. Encoded protein: CASSFIGDTAYEQYF.

The CDR3: CASSGVYEQYF. The CDR3 DNA follows: TGTGCCAGCAGTGGGGTTTACGAGCAGTACTTC. The rearrangement links TRBV6-6 to TRBJ2-7; D not certain. The V and J ends lost 5 bases and 4 bases respectively, with 6 bases between them. The CDR3 totals 11 residues. The germline V gene encodes CDR1 MNHNY and CDR2 SVGAGI (reference sequence).

The gene calls are TRBV12-5 and TRBJ1-2, with D possibly TRBD1 on 5 matching bases. Germline values: CDR1 LGHNT, CDR2 FRNRAP. The CDR3 loop spans 12 amino acids. Trimming left V 6 bases short and J 5 bases short, with 10 bases between. The CDR3 is CASGRRGYGYTF. CDR3 nucleotide sequence: TGTGCTAGTGGCCGTCGGGGGTATGGCTACACCTTC.

This clonotype has more than one count but fewer than ten. This chain uses TRBV12-3 or TRBV12-4 with TRBJ1-3, with a tentative D call TRBD1 (5 bases). The CDR3 spans 15 residues. V lost 5 bases to trimming and J lost 1 base, with 12 bases between them. The DNA of the CDR3 is TGTGCCAGCAGTCCAGGGCCGCCATCTGGAAACACCATATATTTT. This sequence encodes CASSPGPPSGNTIYF.

This clonotype was counted once. The rearrangement joins TRBV6-8 to TRBJ2-2, with D tentatively TRBD2 (6 bases). V lost 2 bases to trimming and J lost 1 base, with 11 bases between them. CDR1 and CDR2 (germline): MNHGY, SAAAGT. The CDR3 runs to 16 residues. CDR3 sequence (DNA): TGTGCCAGCAGTTACCGGGGGACGGTGAACACCGGGGAGCTGTTTTTT. This codes for CASSYRGTVNTGELFF.

The sample holds many counts of this clonotype. This chain uses TRBV7-2 with TRBJ2-7; 9 nucleotides line up with TRBD1. CDR1 SGHTA and CDR2 FQGNSA come from the germline V gene. V lost 2 bases and J lost 2; bases outside the gene matches: 4. CDR3 length equals 15 residues. In DNA form, the CDR3 reads TGTGCCAGCAGCTTATCACGGGACAGGGCCTACGAGCAGTACTTC. This translates into CASSLSRDRAYEQYF.

Turning to this clonotype: This may be a read error: a much more frequent sequence differs by one nucleotide. The chain has TRBV7-2 and TRBJ2-1; D possibly matches TRBD1 or TRBD2 (5 bases each). The CDR3 is 13 amino acids. CDR1 SGHTA and CDR2 FQGNSA come from the germline V gene. CDR3 loop: CASSSGTPYEKFF. DNA of the CDR3: TGTGCCAGCAGCTCCGGGACCCCATATGAGAAGTTCTTC.

This clonotype was seen a single time. V is TRBV30 and J is TRBJ1-2; no definite D call. Germline V CDR1 and CDR2: GTSNPN, SVGIG (reference sequence). The CDR3 has 11 amino acids. This CDR3 is CASVENYGYTF. The CDR3, as DNA: TGTGCATCGGTCGAGAACTATGGCTACACCTTC.

This clonotype occurred many times. The gene calls are TRBV6-1 and TRBJ1-5; perhaps TRBD1 as D (6 bases). Germline loops: CDR1 MNHNS, CDR2 SASEGT. The CDR3 has 13 residues. The ends were cut back, 6 bases at V and 5 bases at J, with 11 bases in the middle. The CDR3: CASRDSNDQPQHF. The CDR3 DNA is TGTGCCAGCAGGGACAGTAACGATCAGCCCCAGCATTTT.

The J gene is TRBJ2-5, the V gene TRBV15; D is ambiguous. The V gene's germline CDR1 is LNHNV and CDR2 YYDKDF (reference sequence). The CDR3 is 18 residues long. V was pared by 0 bases and J by 1 base, with 18 bases between. CDR3 bases: TGTGCCACCAGCAGAGATCTAGGCGCAAGAACGGCCCAAGAGACCCAGTACTTC. This gives the protein CATSRDLGARTAQETQYF.

This clonotype appeared a few times. The J gene is TRBJ2-3, the V gene TRBV7-2; tentative D call: TRBD2 (5 bases). The germline gives CDR1 SGHTA, CDR2 FQGNSA. This CDR3 is 15 amino acids long. Trimming removed 3 bases at V and 5 bases at J, with 15 bases between. The CDR3 DNA is TGTGCCAGCAGCTTTAGGCGGGCGGAGAGAGATACGCAGTATTTT. Amino acids: CASSFRRAERDTQYF.

There are a few counts of this clonotype. The J gene is TRBJ1-5, the V gene TRBV19; 8 nucleotides line up with TRBD1. The CDR3 length is 16 residues. With V trimmed by 10 bases and J by 2 bases, 13 bases remained unmatched. Germline V gene sequence: CDR1 LNHDA, CDR2 SQIVND (reference sequence). Written as DNA, the CDR3 is TGTGCCACCTCCCCCAGGGGGCGGGTGGGCAATCAGCCCCAGCATTTT. This encodes CATSPRGRVGNQPQHF. The full variable domain, completed using reference TRBV19 and TRBJ1-5, is DGGITQSPKYLFRKEGQNVTLSCEQNLNHDAMYWYRQDPGQGLRLIYYSQIVNDFQKGDIAEGYSVSREKKESFPLTVTSAQKNPTAFYLCATSPRGRVGNQPQHFGDGTRLSIL.

The chain uses TRBV19 and TRBJ1-6, with 11 bases fitting TRBD1. CDR1 LNHDA and CDR2 SQIVND come from the germline V gene (reference sequence). The trim removed 8 bases at V and 5 bases at J, leaving 8 bases unmatched. This CDR3 region has 16 residues. The CDR3 sequence is CASVNGQGADNSPLHF. CDR3 sequence (DNA): TGTGCCAGTGTGAATGGACAGGGGGCGGATAATTCACCCCTCCACTTT.

Concerning this clonotype: A read error may produce the germline difference seen at one junction end. The V gene is TRBV4-1, the J gene TRBJ2-1; D is unresolved. This CDR3 comprises 13 residues. Germline loops: CDR1 MGHRA, CDR2 YSYEKL. The CDR3 here is CSSSQEQYNEQFF. DNA for the CDR3: TGCTCCAGCAGCCAAGAACAGTACAATGAGCAGTTCTTC.